This T cell receptor beta chain originates from a study of blood T cell repertoires in COVID-19. About the study: The United States, Italy and Spain were the sources of the acute and convalescent COVID-19 samples. PBMCs, B-cell-depleted T cells, or T cells provided the cDNA or gDNA that made up the material.

Original methodology: Cell counts per sample came from amplifying reference gene primers. The assay was immunoSEQ multiplex PCR, and TCRdb's table has in-frame clones only and misses some. Clone size and the V and J calls come from that table; the DNA yielded D and trimming. Of under 250,000 clones in the sample, approximately 90% were seen once. This CDR3 is 14 amino acids long. V gave up 2 bases and J gave up 4 bases; unmatched junction bases: 2. Germline V gene data show CDR1 as SGHRS and CDR2 as YFSETQ. Sequencing input: peripheral blood. The chain employs TRBV5-1 and TRBJ2-5, with 10 nucleotides matching TRBD2. The receptor comes from a woman aged 40-49 years with acute or convalescent COVID-19. CDR3 amino acids: CASSLGTSVETQYF. CDR3 in DNA: TGCGCCAGCAGCTTAGGGACTAGCGTAGAGACCCAGTACTTC.